The 13 T cell receptor beta chains below come from one sample, sequenced in a study of regulatory T cells in long-lasting Graves disease. Time point in this sample: newly diagnosed GD, antithyroid drugs for less than 3 months. After RNA was extracted from PBMCs, the TCR library was made from it. Researchers made TCR beta libraries by using iRepertoire HTBI primers and running Arm-PCR on CDR3 regions. MiXCR, applied by TCRdb to the multiplex PCR reads, yields one record per CDR3 protein. The data hold under 300,000 distinct CDR3 sequences, with about 17% observed a single time. These same records also appear under a second study, on T cells in Graves' hyperthyroidism and ophthalmopathy.

Here the sequenced sample was peripheral blood mononuclear cells (PBMCs), taken at new diagnosis, from a patient treated with antithyroid drugs. The receptors derive from a woman aged 25-40 years with Graves disease.

Only a few counts were recorded for this clonotype. The V call is TRBV18, the J call TRBJ1-5; the D is unclear. Looked up from germline, CDR1 is KGHSH and CDR2 is LQKENI. V was cut by 2 bases and J by 4 bases, with 6 bases left in between. This CDR3 is 13 amino acids long. The CDR3 DNA sequence: TGTGCCAGCTCACCATCGGAGAATCAGCCCCAGCATTTT. Encoded protein: CASSPSENQPQHF.

This clonotype was seen ten or more times. The V and J genes are TRBV3-1 and TRBJ1-2; D may be TRBD1 (5 bases). Per germline, CDR1 LGHDT and CDR2 YNNKEL (reference sequence). This CDR3 has 14 residues. The V and J ends lost 4 bases and 6 bases respectively, with 15 bases between them. Here the CDR3 reads CASSLDIRDHGYTF. The CDR3 coding sequence is TGTGCCAGCAGCCTGGACATTCGGGATCATGGCTACACCTTC.

This clonotype showed up many times. V and J are TRBV3-1 and TRBJ1-3, with D unresolved. V was shortened by 1 base and J by 0 bases, with 16 bases between the two germline ends. The CDR3 consists of 18 residues. Germline V CDR1 and CDR2: LGHDT, YNNKEL (reference sequence). Here the CDR3 DNA reads TGTGCCAGCAGCCAAGGAGGGAGAATCTTCAACTCTGGAAACACCATATATTTT. It encodes CASSQGGRIFNSGNTIYF.

This clonotype appeared many times. The chain employs TRBV6-1 and TRBJ2-7; tentative D call: TRBD1 (6 bases). This CDR3 has 15 amino acids. CDR1 is MNHNS, CDR2 SASEGT, per germline. V was pared by 1 base and J by 0 bases, with 10 bases between. CDR3 amino acids: CASSEVDSASYEQYF. The CDR3 region has the DNA TGTGCCAGCAGTGAAGTGGACAGCGCCTCCTACGAGCAGTACTTC.

This clonotype was counted ten times or more. A junction end diverges from the germline sequence, so it may reflect a read error. The V call is TRBV12-3 or TRBV12-4, the J call TRBJ2-1; D could derive from TRBD1 or TRBD2 (6 bases each). The CDR3 consists of 14 residues. DNA of the CDR3: TGTGCCAGCAGTTCAGGGGACTCCCACAATGAGCAGTTCTTC. It specifies CASSSGDSHNEQFF.

This clonotype came up many times. The rearrangement links TRBV14 to TRBJ2-5; D gene ambiguous. V was shortened by 1 base and J by 5 bases, with 5 bases between the two germline ends. This CDR3 is 12 amino acids long. Per germline, CDR1 SGHDN and CDR2 FVKESK. This chain's CDR3 is CASSQVRETQYF. CDR3 nucleotide sequence: TGTGCCAGCAGCCAAGTACGGGAGACCCAGTACTTC.

In this sample, this clonotype turned up a few times. A much larger clonotype is one base distant, so this may be a read error. The rearrangement joins TRBV6-5 to TRBJ1-2, with D possibly TRBD1 on 5 matching bases. CDR3 length equals 13 residues. Germline V lookup: CDR1 MNHEY, CDR2 SVGAGI. This CDR3 is CTSSYGQGAGYTF. CDR3 nucleotides: TGTACCAGCAGTTACGGGCAGGGTGCTGGCTACACCTTC.

This clonotype was observed a few times. Since a much larger clone is just one base distant, this may be a read error. The V call is TRBV7-8, the J call TRBJ2-2, with D possibly called TRBD1 or TRBD2 (6 bases each). Trimming stripped 4 bases from V and 5 bases from J, with 14 bases between. This CDR3 has 15 amino acids. CDR1 SGHVS and CDR2 FQNEAQ come from the germline V gene. CDR3 sequence: CASSSTGAGTGELFF. The DNA for the CDR3 is TGTGCCAGCAGCTCAACGGGGGCAGGGACCGGGGAGCTGTTTTTT.

This clonotype was detected many times. This chain joins TRBV2 and TRBJ1-3, with D unresolved. CDR3 length: 14 residues. Germline lookup yields CDR1 SNHLY and CDR2 FYNNEI. Trimming pared 5 bases from V and 0 bases from J, leaving 8 bases between. CDR3: CASSRPGSGNTIYF. The CDR3 DNA follows: TGTGCCAGCAGTCGGCCCGGCTCTGGAAACACCATATATTTT.

This clonotype was seen repeatedly, ten times or more. V and J are TRBV6-1 and TRBJ2-2; D possibly corresponds to TRBD1 (5 bases). The CDR3 contains 16 residues. CDR1 and CDR2 from the germline V gene are MNHNS and SASEGT. V was shortened by 3 bases and J by 2 bases, with 13 bases between the two germline ends. Written as DNA, the CDR3 is TGTGCCAGCAGTGATATGGCAGGGCGAAACACCGGGGAGCTGTTTTTT. Translation: CASSDMAGRNTGELFF.

This clonotype was seen repeatedly, ten times or more. V is TRBV6-5 and J is TRBJ1-1; 7 nucleotides agree with TRBD1. CDR1 and CDR2 (germline): MNHEY, SVGAGI. This CDR3 is 16 amino acids long. The trim removed 2 bases at V and 1 base at J, leaving 7 bases unmatched. The CDR3 sequence is CASSYGTGTANTEAFF. The CDR3, as DNA: TGTGCCAGCAGTTACGGCACCGGGACAGCGAACACTGAAGCTTTCTTT.

Ten or more counts support this clonotype. J is TRBJ1-1 and V is TRBV14; D unresolved. CDR3 size: 12 residues. Between the trimmed V and J ends, which lost 0 bases and 8 bases, there was a span of 7 bases. The germline CDR1 and CDR2 sequences are SGHDN and FVKESK. CDR3 sequence: CASSQEGGEAFF. CDR3 nucleotides: TGTGCCAGCAGCCAAGAGGGCGGGGAAGCTTTCTTT.

The sample holds many counts of this clonotype. The genes are TRBV7-9 and TRBJ1-4; D uncertain. This CDR3 has 14 residues. V lost 5 bases, J lost 7 bases, and 14 bases lay in between. The germline gives CDR1 SEHNR, CDR2 FQNEAQ (reference sequence). The DNA of the CDR3 is TGTGCCAGCAGCAACCTCAATCCTGGTGAAAAACTGTTTTTT. Its protein product is CASSNLNPGEKLFF.